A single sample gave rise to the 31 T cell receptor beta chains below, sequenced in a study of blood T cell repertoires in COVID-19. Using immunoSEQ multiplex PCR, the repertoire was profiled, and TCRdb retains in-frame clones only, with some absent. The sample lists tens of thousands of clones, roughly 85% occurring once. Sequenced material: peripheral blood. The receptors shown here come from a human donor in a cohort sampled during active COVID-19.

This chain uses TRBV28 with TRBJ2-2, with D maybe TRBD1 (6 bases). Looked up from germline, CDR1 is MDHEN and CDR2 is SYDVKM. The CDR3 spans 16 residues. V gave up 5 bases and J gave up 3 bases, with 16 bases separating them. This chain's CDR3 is CASSPPGRGHTGELFF. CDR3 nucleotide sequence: TGTGCCAGCAGTCCCCCAGGCAGGGGACACACCGGGGAGCTGTTTTTT.

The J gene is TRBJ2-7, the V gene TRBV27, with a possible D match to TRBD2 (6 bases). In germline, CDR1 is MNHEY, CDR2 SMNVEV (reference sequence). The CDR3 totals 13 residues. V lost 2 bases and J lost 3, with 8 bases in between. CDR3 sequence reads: CASSLGGNYEQYF. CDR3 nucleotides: TGTGCCAGCAGTTTAGGGGGGAACTACGAGCAGTACTTC.

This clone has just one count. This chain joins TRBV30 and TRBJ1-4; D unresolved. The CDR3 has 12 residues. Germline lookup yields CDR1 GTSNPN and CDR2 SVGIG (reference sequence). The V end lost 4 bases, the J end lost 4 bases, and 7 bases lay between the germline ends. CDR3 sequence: CAWTVNNEKLFF. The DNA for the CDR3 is TGTGCCTGGACAGTAAATAATGAAAAACTGTTTTTT.

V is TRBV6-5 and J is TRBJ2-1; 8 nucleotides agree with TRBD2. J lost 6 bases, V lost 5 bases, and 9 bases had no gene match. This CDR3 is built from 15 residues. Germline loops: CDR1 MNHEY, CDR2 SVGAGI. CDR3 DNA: TGTGCCAGCAGTCCCCGCCCTAGCGGGCCCAATGAGCAGTTCTTC. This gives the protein CASSPRPSGPNEQFF.

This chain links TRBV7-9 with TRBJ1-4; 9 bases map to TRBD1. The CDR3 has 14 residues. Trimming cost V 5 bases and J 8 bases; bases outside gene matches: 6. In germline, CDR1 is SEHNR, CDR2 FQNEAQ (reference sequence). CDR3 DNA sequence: TGTGCCAGCAGCCTTGACAGGGGGAGCGAAAAACTGTTTTTT. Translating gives CASSLDRGSEKLFF.

In DNA, the CDR3 is TGTGCCAGCAGTTCCCTCTCGGGACAGTTAAGCTCCTACAATGAGCAGTTCTTC. This codes for CASSSLSGQLSSYNEQFF. This rearrangement joins TRBV28 to TRBJ2-1; 7 bases fit TRBD1. This CDR3 spans 18 amino acids. The germline gives CDR1 MDHEN, CDR2 SYDVKM. Losses at the gene ends were 4 bases for V and 0 bases for J; bases not matched to a gene: 12.

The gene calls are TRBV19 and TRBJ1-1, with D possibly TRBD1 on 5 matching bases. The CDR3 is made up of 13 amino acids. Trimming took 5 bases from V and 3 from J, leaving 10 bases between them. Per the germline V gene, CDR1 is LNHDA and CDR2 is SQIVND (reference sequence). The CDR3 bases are TGTGCCAGTAGTTGGACAAGAGACACTGAAGCTTTCTTT. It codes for CASSWTRDTEAFF.

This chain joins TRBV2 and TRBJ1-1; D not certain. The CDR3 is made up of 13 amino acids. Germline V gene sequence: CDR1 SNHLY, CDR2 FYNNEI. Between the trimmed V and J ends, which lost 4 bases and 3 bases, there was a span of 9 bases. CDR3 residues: CASSVLRDTEAFF. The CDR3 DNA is TGTGCCAGCAGTGTCCTCCGGGACACTGAAGCTTTCTTT.

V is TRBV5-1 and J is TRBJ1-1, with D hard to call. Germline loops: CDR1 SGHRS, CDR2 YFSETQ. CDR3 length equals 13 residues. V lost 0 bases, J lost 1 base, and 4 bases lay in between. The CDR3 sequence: CASSLAGNTEAFF. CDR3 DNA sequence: TGCGCCAGCAGCTTGGCAGGGAACACTGAAGCTTTCTTT.

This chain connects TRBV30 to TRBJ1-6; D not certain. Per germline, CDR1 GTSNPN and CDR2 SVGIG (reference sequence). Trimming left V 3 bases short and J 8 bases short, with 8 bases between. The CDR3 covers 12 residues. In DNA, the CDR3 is TGTGCCTGGAGCCAGATCTATTCACCCCTCCACTTT. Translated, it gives CAWSQIYSPLHF.

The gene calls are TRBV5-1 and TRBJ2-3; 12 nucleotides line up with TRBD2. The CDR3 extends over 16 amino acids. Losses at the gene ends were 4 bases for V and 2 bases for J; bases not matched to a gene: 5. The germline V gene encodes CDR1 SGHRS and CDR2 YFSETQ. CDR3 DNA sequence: TGCGCCAGCAGCATCGGGACTAGCGGGTACACAGATACGCAGTATTTT. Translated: CASSIGTSGYTDTQYF.

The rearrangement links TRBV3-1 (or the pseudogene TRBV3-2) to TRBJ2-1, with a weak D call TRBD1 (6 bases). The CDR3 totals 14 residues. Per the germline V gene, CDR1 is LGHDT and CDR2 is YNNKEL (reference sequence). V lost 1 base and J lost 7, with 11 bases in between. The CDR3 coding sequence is TGTGCCAGCAGCCAAGGAGCAGGGACAAATGAGCAGTTCTTC. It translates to CASSQGAGTNEQFF.

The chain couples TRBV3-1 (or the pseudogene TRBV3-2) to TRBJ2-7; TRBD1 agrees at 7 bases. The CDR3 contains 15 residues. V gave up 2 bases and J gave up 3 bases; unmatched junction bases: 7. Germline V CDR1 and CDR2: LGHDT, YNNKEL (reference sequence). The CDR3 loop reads CASSQRDSTNYEQYF. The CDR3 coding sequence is TGTGCCAGCAGCCAAAGGGACAGTACAAACTACGAGCAGTACTTC.

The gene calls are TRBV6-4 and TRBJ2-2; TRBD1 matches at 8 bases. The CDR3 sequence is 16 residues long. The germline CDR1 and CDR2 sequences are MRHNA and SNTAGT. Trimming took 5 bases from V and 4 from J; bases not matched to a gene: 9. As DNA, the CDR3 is TGTGCCAGCAGTCCCGCGACAGGGGCCTTCACCGGGGAGCTGTTTTTT. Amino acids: CASSPATGAFTGELFF.

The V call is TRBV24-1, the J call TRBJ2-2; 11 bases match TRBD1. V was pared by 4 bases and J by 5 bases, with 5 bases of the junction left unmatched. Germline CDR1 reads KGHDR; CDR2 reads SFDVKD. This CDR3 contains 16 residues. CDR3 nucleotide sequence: TGTGCCACCAGTGACCCCGGGACAGGGGGAACCGGGGAGCTGTTTTTT. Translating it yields CATSDPGTGGTGELFF.

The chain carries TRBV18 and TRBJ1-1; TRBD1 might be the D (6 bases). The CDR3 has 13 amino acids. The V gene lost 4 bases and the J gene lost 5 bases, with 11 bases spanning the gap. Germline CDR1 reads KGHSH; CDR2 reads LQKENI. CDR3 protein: CASSQGERTEAFF. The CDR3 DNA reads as TGTGCCAGCTCACAGGGGGAACGGACTGAAGCTTTCTTT.

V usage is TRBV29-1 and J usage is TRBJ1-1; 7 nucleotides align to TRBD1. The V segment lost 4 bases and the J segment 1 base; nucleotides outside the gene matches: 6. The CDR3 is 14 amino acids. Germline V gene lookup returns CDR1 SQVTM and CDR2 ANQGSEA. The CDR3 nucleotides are TGCAGCGTTGTATCATGGACAGGGAACACTGAAGCTTTCTTT. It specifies CSVVSWTGNTEAFF.

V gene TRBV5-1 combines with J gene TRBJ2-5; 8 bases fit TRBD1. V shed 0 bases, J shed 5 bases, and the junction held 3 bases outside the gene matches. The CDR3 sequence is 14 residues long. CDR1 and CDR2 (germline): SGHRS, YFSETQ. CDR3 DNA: TGCGCCAGCAGCTTGGGGGACAGGTTCGAGACCCAGTACTTC. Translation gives CASSLGDRFETQYF.

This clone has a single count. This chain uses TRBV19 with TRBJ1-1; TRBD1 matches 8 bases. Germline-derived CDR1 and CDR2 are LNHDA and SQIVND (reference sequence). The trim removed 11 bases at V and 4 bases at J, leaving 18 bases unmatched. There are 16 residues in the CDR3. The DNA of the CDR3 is TGTGCCTCGTATGACGGGCTACAGGGGGAGAGCACTGAAGCTTTCTTT. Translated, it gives CASYDGLQGESTEAFF.

The CDR3 reads CASSSLLDNNYNEQFF. The CDR3 DNA is TGTGCCAGCAGCAGCTTACTAGACAATAACTACAATGAGCAGTTCTTC. The chain links TRBV5-6 to TRBJ2-1, with a weak D call TRBD2 (5 bases). There are 16 residues in the CDR3. Trimming stripped 4 bases from V and 3 bases from J, with 17 bases between. Germline CDR1 reads SGHDT; CDR2 reads YYEEEE.

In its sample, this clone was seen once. The CDR3 DNA reads TGTGCCAGTAGAACCATAGGGACGGCCCAAGGGGGAACGAACAATGAGCAGTTCTTC. Translated: CASRTIGTAQGGTNNEQFF. The chain recombines TRBV19 with TRBJ2-1; D may be TRBD1 (6 bases). Germline CDR1 and CDR2: LNHDA and SQIVND (reference sequence). This CDR3 is 19 amino acids long. Deletions cut 6 bases from V and 5 bases from J, with 29 bases between.

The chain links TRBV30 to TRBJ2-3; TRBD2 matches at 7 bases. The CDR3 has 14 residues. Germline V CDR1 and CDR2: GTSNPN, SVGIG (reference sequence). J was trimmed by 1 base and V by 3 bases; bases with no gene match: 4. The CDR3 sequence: CAWRKRDRTDTQYF. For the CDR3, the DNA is TGTGCCTGGAGGAAGCGGGACCGCACAGATACGCAGTATTTT.

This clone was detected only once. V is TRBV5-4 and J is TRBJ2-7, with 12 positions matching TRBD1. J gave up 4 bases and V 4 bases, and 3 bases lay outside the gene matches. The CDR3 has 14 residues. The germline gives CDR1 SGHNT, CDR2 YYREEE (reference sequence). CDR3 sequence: CASSKGQGAYEQYF. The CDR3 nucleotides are TGTGCCAGCAGCAAGGGACAGGGGGCATACGAGCAGTACTTC.

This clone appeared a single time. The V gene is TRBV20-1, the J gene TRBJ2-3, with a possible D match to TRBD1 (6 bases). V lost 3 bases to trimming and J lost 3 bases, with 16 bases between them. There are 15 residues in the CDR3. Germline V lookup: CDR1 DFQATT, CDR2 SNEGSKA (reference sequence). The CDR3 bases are TGCAGTGCTAGTTTAGCAGGGGATAGTACAGATACGCAGTATTTT. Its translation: CSASLAGDSTDTQYF.

CDR3 sequence reads: CASSQGVSGWGNTIYF. DNA for the CDR3: TGTGCCAGCAGCCAAGGGGTTTCGGGGTGGGGAAACACCATATATTTT. The chain combines TRBV3-1 (or the pseudogene TRBV3-2) with TRBJ1-3; D unresolved. The V end lost 1 base, the J end lost 4 bases, and 14 bases lay between the germline ends. CDR1 and CDR2 from the germline V gene are LGHDT and YNNKEL (reference sequence). There are 16 residues in the CDR3.

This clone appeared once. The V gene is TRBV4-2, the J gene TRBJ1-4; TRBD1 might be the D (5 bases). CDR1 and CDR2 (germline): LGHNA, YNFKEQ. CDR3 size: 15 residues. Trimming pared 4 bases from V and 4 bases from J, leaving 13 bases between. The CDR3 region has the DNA TGTGCCAGCAGCCCCCAGACAGAAAATAATGAAAAACTGTTTTTT. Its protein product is CASSPQTENNEKLFF.

The CDR3 DNA is TGTGCCAGCAGCAACCCGGGGAACACCGGGGAGCTGTTTTTT. Its protein is CASSNPGNTGELFF. This chain connects TRBV11-2 to TRBJ2-2; D remains ambiguous. V dropped 5 bases and J dropped 1 base, with 8 bases sitting between them. This CDR3 region has 14 residues. In germline, CDR1 is SGHAT, CDR2 FQNNGV. Looking up the rest from reference TRBV11-2 and TRBJ2-2 gives the full variable domain: EAGVAQSPRYKIIEKRQSVAFWCNPISGHATLYWYQQILGQGPKLLIQFQNNGVVDDSQLPKDRFSAERLKGVDSTLKIQPAKLEDSAVYLCASSNPGNTGELFFGEGSRLTVL.

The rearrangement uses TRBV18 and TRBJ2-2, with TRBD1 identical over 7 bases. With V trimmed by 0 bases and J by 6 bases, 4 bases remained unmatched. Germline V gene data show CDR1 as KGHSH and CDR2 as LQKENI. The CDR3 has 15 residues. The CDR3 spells CASSPPRQGPGELFF. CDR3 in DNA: TGTGCCAGCTCACCACCGAGACAGGGACCCGGGGAGCTGTTTTTT.

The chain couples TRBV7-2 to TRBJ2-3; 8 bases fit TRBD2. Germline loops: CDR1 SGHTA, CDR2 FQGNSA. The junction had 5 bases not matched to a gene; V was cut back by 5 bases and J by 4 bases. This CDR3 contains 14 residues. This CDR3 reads CASSRAGGSDTQYF. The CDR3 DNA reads TGTGCCAGCAGCCGGGCGGGGGGATCAGATACGCAGTATTTT.

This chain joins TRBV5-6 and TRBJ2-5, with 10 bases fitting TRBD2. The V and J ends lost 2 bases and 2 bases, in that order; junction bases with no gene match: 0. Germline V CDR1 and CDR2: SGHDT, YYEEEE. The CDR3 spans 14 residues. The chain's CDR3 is CASSFSGRQETQYF. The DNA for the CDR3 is TGTGCCAGCAGCTTTAGCGGGAGGCAAGAGACCCAGTACTTC.

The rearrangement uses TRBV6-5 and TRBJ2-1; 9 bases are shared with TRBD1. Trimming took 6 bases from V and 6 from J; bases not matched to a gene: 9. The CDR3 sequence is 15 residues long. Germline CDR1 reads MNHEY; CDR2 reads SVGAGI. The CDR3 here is CASRPTTGGLNEQFF. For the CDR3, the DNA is TGTGCCAGCAGACCTACGACAGGGGGACTCAATGAGCAGTTCTTC.